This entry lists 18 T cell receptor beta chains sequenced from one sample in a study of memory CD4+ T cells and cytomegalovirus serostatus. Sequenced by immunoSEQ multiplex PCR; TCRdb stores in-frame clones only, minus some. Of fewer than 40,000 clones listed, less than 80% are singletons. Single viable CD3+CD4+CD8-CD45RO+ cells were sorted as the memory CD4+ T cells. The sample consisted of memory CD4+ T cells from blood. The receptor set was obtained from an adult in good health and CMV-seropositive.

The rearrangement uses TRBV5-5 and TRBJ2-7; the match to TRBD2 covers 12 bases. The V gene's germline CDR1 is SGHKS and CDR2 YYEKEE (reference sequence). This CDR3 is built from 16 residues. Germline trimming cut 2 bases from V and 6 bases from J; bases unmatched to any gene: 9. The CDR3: CASSFRGLAGKGEQYF. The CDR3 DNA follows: TGTGCCAGCAGCTTCCGCGGACTAGCGGGGAAGGGCGAGCAGTACTTC.

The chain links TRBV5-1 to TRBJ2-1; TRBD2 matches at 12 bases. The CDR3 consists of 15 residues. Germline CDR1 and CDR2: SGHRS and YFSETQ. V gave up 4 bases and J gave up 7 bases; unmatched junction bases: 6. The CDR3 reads CASSGGTSGYNEQFF. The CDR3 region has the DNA TGCGCCAGCAGCGGCGGGACTAGCGGGTATAATGAGCAGTTCTTC.

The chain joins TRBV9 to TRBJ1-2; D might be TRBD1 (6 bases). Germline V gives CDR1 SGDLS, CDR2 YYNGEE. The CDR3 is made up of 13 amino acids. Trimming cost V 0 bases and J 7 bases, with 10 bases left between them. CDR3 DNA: TGTGCCAGCAGCGTAGAAGGGGGGGCTGGCTACACCTTC. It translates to CASSVEGGAGYTF.

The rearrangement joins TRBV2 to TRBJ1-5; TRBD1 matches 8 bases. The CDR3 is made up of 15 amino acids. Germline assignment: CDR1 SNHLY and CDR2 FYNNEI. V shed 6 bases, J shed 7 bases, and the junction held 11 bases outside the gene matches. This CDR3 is CASSGESGGDQPQHF. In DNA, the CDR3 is TGTGCCAGCAGCGGCGAATCAGGGGGCGACCAGCCCCAGCATTTT.

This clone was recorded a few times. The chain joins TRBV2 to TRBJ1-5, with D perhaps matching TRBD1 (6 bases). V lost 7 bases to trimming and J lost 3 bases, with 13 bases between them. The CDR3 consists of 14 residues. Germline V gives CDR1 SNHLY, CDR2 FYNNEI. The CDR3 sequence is CASKEDSSNQPQHF. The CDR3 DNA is TGTGCCAGCAAGGAGGACAGCTCCAATCAGCCCCAGCATTTT.

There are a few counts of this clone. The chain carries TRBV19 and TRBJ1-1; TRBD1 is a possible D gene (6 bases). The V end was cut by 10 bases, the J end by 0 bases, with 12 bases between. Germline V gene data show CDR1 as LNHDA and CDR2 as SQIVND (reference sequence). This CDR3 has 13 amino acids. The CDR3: CATRTDMNTEAFF. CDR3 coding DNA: TGTGCCACCCGGACAGATATGAACACTGAAGCTTTCTTT.

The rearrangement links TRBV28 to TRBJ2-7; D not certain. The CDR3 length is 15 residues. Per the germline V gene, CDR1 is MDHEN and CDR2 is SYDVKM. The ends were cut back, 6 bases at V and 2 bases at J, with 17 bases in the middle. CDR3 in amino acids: CASSPSWVGPYEQYF. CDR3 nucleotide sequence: TGTGCCAGCAGCCCCTCTTGGGTGGGTCCCTACGAGCAGTACTTC.

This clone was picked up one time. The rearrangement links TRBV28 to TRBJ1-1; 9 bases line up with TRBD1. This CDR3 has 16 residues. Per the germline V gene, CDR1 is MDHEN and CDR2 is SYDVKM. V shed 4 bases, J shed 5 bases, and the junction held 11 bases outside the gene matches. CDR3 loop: CASSSGTGLVTTEAFF. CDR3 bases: TGTGCCAGCAGTTCCGGGACAGGGCTAGTCACGACTGAAGCTTTCTTT.

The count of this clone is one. CDR3 sequence (DNA): TGCGCCAGCAGCCAAGGGACAGTCTTGAGCTATGGCTACACCTTC. Translated: CASSQGTVLSYGYTF. This chain joins TRBV4-1 and TRBJ1-2; tentative D call: TRBD1 (6 bases). The germline V gene encodes CDR1 MGHRA and CDR2 YSYEKL. V lost 1 base and J 4 bases, leaving 13 bases between the germline ends. The CDR3 length is 15 residues.

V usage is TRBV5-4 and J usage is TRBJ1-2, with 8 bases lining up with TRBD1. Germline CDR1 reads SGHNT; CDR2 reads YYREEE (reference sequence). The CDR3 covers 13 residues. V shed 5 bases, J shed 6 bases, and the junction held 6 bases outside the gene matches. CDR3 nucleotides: TGTGCCAGCAGTCGGACAGGGCAAAATGGCTACACCTTC. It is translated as CASSRTGQNGYTF.

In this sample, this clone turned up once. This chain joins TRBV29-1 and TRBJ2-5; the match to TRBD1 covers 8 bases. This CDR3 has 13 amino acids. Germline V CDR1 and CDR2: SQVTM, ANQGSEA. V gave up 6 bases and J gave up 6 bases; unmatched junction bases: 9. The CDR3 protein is CSVLDRAGQTQYF. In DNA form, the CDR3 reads TGCAGCGTCTTGGACAGGGCAGGGCAGACCCAGTACTTC.

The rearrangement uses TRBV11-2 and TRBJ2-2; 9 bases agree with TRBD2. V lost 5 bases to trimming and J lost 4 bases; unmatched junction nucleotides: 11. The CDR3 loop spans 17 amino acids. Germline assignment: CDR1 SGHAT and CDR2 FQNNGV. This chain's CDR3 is CASSQDGIAGVTGELFF. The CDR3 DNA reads TGTGCCAGCAGCCAAGATGGGATAGCGGGGGTCACCGGGGAGCTGTTTTTT.

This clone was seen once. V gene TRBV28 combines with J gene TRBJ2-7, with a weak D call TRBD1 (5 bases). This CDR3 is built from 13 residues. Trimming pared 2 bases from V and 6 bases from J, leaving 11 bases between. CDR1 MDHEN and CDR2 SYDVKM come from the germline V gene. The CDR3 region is CASSLMQGGEQYF. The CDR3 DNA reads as TGTGCCAGCAGTTTAATGCAGGGCGGCGAGCAGTACTTC.

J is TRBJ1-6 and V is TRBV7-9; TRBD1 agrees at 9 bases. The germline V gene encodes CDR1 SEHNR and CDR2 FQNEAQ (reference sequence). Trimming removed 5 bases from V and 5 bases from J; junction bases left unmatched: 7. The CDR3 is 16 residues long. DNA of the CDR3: TGTGCCAGCAGCCCACGGGGACAGGGAGATAATTCACCCCTCCACTTT. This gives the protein CASSPRGQGDNSPLHF.

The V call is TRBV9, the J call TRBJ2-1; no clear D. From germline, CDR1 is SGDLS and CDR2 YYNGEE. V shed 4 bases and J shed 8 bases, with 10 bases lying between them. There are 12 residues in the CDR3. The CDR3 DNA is TGTGCCAGCAGCCCACACCACCATGAGCAGTTCTTC. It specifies CASSPHHHEQFF.

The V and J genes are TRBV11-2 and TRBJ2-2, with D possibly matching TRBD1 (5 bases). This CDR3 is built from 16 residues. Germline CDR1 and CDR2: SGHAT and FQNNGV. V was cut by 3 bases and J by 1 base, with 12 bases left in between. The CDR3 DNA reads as TGTGCCAGCAGCTTTTTGTGGGGCCAGAACACCGGGGAGCTGTTTTTT. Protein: CASSFLWGQNTGELFF.

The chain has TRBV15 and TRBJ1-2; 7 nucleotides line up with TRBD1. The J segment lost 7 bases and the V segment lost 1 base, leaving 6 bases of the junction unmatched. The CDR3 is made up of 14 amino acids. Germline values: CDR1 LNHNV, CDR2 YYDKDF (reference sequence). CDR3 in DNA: TGTGCCACCAGCAGAGCAACAGGGGTGGGTGGCTACACCTTC. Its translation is CATSRATGVGGYTF. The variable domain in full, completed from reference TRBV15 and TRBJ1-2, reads DAMVIQNPRYQVTQFGKPVTLSCSQTLNHNVMYWYQQKSSQAPKLLFHYYDKDFNNEADTPDNFQSRRPNTSFCFLDIRSPGLGDTAMYLCATSRATGVGGYTFGSGTRLTVV.

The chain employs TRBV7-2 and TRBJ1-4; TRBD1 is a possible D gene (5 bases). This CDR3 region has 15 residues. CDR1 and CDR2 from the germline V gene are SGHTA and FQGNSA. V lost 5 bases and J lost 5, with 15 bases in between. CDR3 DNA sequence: TGTGCCAGCAGCCAAGTGTCGGGACCCAATGAAAAACTGTTTTTT. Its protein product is CASSQVSGPNEKLFF.